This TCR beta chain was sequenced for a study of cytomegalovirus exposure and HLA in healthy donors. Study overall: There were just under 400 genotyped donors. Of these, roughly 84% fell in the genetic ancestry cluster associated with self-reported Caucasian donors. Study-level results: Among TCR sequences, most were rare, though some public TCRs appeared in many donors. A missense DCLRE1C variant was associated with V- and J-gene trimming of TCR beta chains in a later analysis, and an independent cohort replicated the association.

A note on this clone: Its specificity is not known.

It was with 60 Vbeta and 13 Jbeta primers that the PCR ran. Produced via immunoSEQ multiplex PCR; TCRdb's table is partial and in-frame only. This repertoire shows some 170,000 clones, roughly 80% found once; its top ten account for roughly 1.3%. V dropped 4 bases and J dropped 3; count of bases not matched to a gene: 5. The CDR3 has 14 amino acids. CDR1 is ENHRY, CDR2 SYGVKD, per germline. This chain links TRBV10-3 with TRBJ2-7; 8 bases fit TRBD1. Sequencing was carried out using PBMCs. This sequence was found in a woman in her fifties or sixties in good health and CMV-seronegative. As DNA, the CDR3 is TGTGCCATCAGTGCATCGGGACAGGACTACGAGCAGTACTTC. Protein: CAISASGQDYEQYF.